These T cell receptor beta chains were read from a single sample in a study of T cell changes during pregnancy in multiple sclerosis. The table came from immunoSEQ multiplex PCR; TCRdb's copy has only in-frame clones and leaves some out. The sample lists approximately 99,000 clones, about 93% seen once, with around 0.99% in the top ten. Sequenced material: peripheral blood, taken after pregnancy. These receptors originate from a female donor with multiple sclerosis, enrolled in a pregnancy study. The CDR3 runs from the conserved cysteine through the conserved F or W. Each record gives: J gene, V gene, CDR3 protein.

>TRBJ2-5|TRBV7-8
CASSLQFQETQYF
>TRBJ1-4|TRBV25-1
CASSESMRGLWEKLFF
>TRBJ2-7|TRBV30
CAWTTGVDEQYF
>TRBJ2-4|TRBV18
CASSPGQQAKNIQYF
>TRBJ2-1|TRBV21-1
CASNAGQDDSYNEQFF
>TRBJ2-1|TRBV19
CATSEEPGLYNEQFF
>TRBJ2-3|TRBV19
CASSIGQGTDTQYF
>TRBJ2-7|TRBV30
CAWSPANYYRDSYEQYF
>TRBJ1-2|TRBV5-6
CASSLLAPGRWQDYGYTF
>TRBJ2-1|TRBV10-1
CASSLGGTGDNEQFF
>TRBJ2-7|TRBV9
CASSPDPGTDSYEQYF
>TRBJ2-1|TRBV19
CASSIQLAGSNEQFF
>TRBJ2-1|TRBV7-8
CASSLDPSGPYNEQFF
>TRBJ2-7|TRBV9
CASSVTLNSYEQYF
>TRBJ2-7|TRBV6-5
CASSYGGVREQYF
>TRBJ1-2|TRBV7-9
CASSNGTGNPYGYTF
>TRBJ2-1|TRBV5-5
CASSLLAGGPNEQFF
>TRBJ1-1|TRBV7-9
CASSDAWQVNTEAFF
>TRBJ2-7|TRBV4-1
CASSQDPRGTEYEQYF
>TRBJ1-2|TRBV7-9
CALGGALRYGYTF
>TRBJ2-2|TRBV2
CASTEGARDRKTGELFF
>TRBJ2-6|TRBV4-2
CASSQDAFWASGSPSGANVLTF
>TRBJ2-7|TRBV27
CASSFTGGSYEQYF
>TRBJ1-1|TRBV9
CASSPSLEWSTEAFF
>TRBJ1-2|TRBV7-9
CASSLDTVYYGYTF
>NA|TRBV9
CASSETPDRASKQYF
>TRBJ2-5|TRBV7-2
CASSTYSVEQETQYF
>TRBJ2-7|TRBV28
CASSARTVNDEQYF
>TRBJ2-7|TRBV19
CASSGQGLAYEQYF
>TRBJ2-2|TRBV6-5
CASSLGQGAAGELFF
>TRBJ1-2|TRBV11-2
CASRGGTGSFGYTF
>TRBJ2-1|TRBV7-8
CASSAAREGEQFF
>TRBJ1-2|TRBV4-1
CASSQRQPAYYGYTF
>TRBJ1-2|TRBV29-1
CSARHRVQDGYTF
>TRBJ1-1|TRBV5-5
CASSLAAGGTEAFF
>TRBJ2-1|TRBV5-1
CASSAGDIGVSYNEQFF
>TRBJ2-5|TRBV6-5
CASSLGTGVETQYF
>TRBJ1-2|TRBV5-5
CASSSAGYGYTF
>TRBJ1-4|TRBV2
CASNPTTTNEKLFF
>TRBJ2-3|TRBV21-1
CASNEPPGLGISDTQYF
>TRBJ1-1|TRBV7-2
CASSPRQGFRLGEAFF
>TRBJ1-1|TRBV5-8
CASSFNSPNTEAFF
>TRBJ2-7|TRBV9
CASSFDPSGAYEQYF
>TRBJ2-7|TRBV10-2
CASSGDRVPYEQYF
>TRBJ2-7|TRBV5-1
CASSLVGGGGYEQYF